This T cell receptor (beta chain) is from a study of blood T cell repertoires in COVID-19. Study details: COVID-19 samples collected from the United States, Italy and Spain covered acute and convalescent phases. T cells, B-cell-depleted T cells, or PBMCs supplied cDNA or gDNA.

In the original processing: Amplification with reference gene primers provided the estimates of nucleated cell counts. Clones were read by immunoSEQ multiplex PCR, and TCRdb kept only the in-frame ones, dropping some. D and trimming were read from the DNA, whereas the V and J calls and clone size are those reported in that table. The data contain around 200,000 clones, approximately 81% of them singletons. Per the germline V gene, CDR1 is SQVTM and CDR2 is ANQGSEA. The CDR3 length is 13 residues. V was trimmed by 4 bases and J by 0 bases, leaving 10 bases between them. This sequence joins TRBV29-1 and TRBJ2-7; possibly TRBD1 for D (6 bases). The receptor was isolated from a woman older than 75 with acute or convalescent COVID-19. The sample was peripheral blood. CDR3 DNA: TGCAGCGTTGCCAGGGGCGTCTCCTACGAGCAGTACTTC. Its translation is CSVARGVSYEQYF.